This T cell receptor (beta chain) was sequenced during a study of T cells after yellow fever vaccination (dated by TCRdb to about 2019). About the study as a whole: The SMART-Seq v4 Ultra Low Input RNA kit was used to prepare libraries from fractions with low cell numbers. Two healthy male donors, one aged 18 to 30 and one aged 30 to 40 years, made up the cohort. To follow T-cell clones before and after both primary and booster YFV17D yellow fever vaccination, bulk TCR alpha and beta repertoires underwent longitudinal sequencing. Blood was drawn at multiple timepoints before and after primary and secondary immunization, with bulk PBMC replicates and cell subsets isolated. Results and caveats for the whole study, not just this receptor: After the booster, most of the clones that had expanded following primary vaccination were detected again (just under 97% of CD4 and roughly 90% of CD8), which suggests that memory was broadly maintained. Only a couple of donors were included in the study, so the extent to which the findings can be generalized is limited. Compared with the primary T-cell response, the secondary T-cell response was faster but weaker, reaching its peak on day 5 rather than on day 15. FACS-sorted repertoires could contain abundant contaminating clonotypes from the bulk population, so computational filtering was required. A small fraction of clonotypes appeared in both the CD4 and CD8 compartments, likely as a result of convergent recombination.

This clonotype has a handful of counts. Its specific antigen is unknown. No base quality information exists; no much larger clone differs at one position. The sample's treatment or condition label is to be understood as: live attenuated yellow fever vaccine strain. A standard Ficoll-Paque protocol was used to isolate PBMCs from peripheral blood. Dynabeads CD4 and CD8 positive selection kits were used to isolate the CD4 and CD8 T-cell fractions. RNA was extracted with TriZol from bulk PBMCs, CD4 and CD8 fractions, and dextramer-positive and dextramer-negative fractions. TCR cDNA was made using 5'RACE template switching, a step that added a universal primer site and unique molecular identifiers. cDNA synthesis was primed from both the TCR alpha and TCR beta constant segments. Library amplification involved two PCR steps, and the second step added sample barcodes and sequencing adapters. Sequencing of libraries was performed on Illumina HiSeq 2500 (2x100 bp) or NovaSeq (2x150 bp). Per the original workflow: MIGEC handled demultiplexing of reads and collapsing into UMI consensus sequences, while MiXCR performed V(D)J alignment. Using edgeR on replicate PBMC samples, clonotypes were called vaccine-responding if FDR was below 0.01 and the log2 fold change was above 5 up to day 15. CD4 or CD8 identity was assigned to each bulk clonotype according to whether the clonotype was present at higher abundance in the sequenced CD4 repertoire or the sequenced CD8 repertoire. TCRdb reanalyzed the raw reads on its own, using fastp at Q25 for trimming and MiXCR for clone calling, and kept in-frame beta chains. For every CDR3 protein sequence, its rows merge into one entry that carries the most common genes and DNA. None of the V and J calls come from the authors' own analysis; TCRdb made them. The sample includes some 68,000 distinct CDR3 sequences, with more than 6.5% observed a single time. The ten most abundant clones make up roughly 35% of the sample.

V is cut back by 0 bases and J by 3 bases, with 4 bases in the junction unmatched. Reading the germline V gene gives CDR1 SGHTA and CDR2 FQGTGA. From the cysteine through the phenylalanine, the CDR3 covers 16 amino acids. The retained sequence is limited to the CDR3, 48 bases, with the frame set at the first base. The chain uses TRBV7-3 and TRBJ2-1; TRBD2 aligns with 8 central bases. The receptor was isolated from a man in his late teens or twenties who received the YFV17D yellow fever vaccine. The sample consisted of CD8+ T cells sorted from PBMCs, taken more than 40 days after the first yellow fever vaccination. The DNA sequence is TGTGCCAGCAGCTTAACCGTAGCGGGGTACTACAATGAGCAGTTCTTC. The encoded protein is CASSLTVAGYYNEQFF.